The present TCR beta chain was sequenced within a study of cytomegalovirus exposure and HLA in healthy donors (TCRdb year 2017). At the level of the whole study: An earlier analysis of 587 of the donors reported roughly 270 Gb of sequence data and roughly 100 million unique TCR beta sequences from about 179 million T cells. Around 330 gigabases of sequencing data and around 80 million unique TCR sequences made up an early release that covered 640 HLA-typed donors. Among the roughly 400 genotyped donors, roughly 80% belonged to the genetic ancestry cluster associated with self-reported Caucasian donors. The study aimed to test whether signatures of past pathogen exposure could be identified by cataloging public T cell receptors. The T cell repertoires of about 700 subjects were profiled by immunosequencing and related to cytomegalovirus serostatus. A separate validation cohort of approximately 120 different subjects was used in addition to the roughly 640-subject first cohort. To predict cytomegalovirus infection status, the study brought together high-throughput TCR immunosequencing, statistical association of individual TCRs with disease status, and machine learning. To study patterns of TCR occurrence, a later analysis re-analyzed previously published TCR beta repertoires from just over 650 donors and added high-resolution HLA genotyping. The later analysis used no new phenotypic data to find candidate immune exposures, relying instead on TCR beta sequences and their occurrence across donors. An earlier analysis of around 580 of the donors used high-throughput TCR beta sequencing to judge whether each TCR beta V gene segment behaved as functional or pseudogenic. Alongside the repertoire data, information on donor age, sex, ethnicity and CMV serostatus was compiled. A later genetic analysis took genome-wide SNP genotypes for about 55% of the 666 donors and used that subset as a discovery cohort. Every discovery cohort repertoire had been produced on one sequencing platform. Class I and class II HLA loci were covered by the typing at four-digit resolution. Typing coverage differed by locus: A, B, C, DRB1 and DQB1 were typed in about 629-630 donors, DQA1 in about 500, DPA1 in 606, and DPB1 in 450 to 480. About 5 DR-DQ haplotypes were handled as single units for association and clustering, since linkage in the cohort was strong. On average, around 200,000 unique TCR beta nucleotide sequences were sequenced per donor among 398 genotyped donors of the cohort, with about 19% of those sequences being non-productive. Beyond this particular receptor, the publication reports: CMV serostatus was the only immune exposure information available for the cohort. In an earlier analysis of about 540 of the donors, most TCR beta V segments were observed in productive rearrangements about 87% or about 30% of the time, broadly matching IMGT annotations. A further reported finding was that TCR beta sequences accurately predicted the HLA-A and HLA-B alleles for most subjects in the first cohort. A cluster of highly shared sequence variants was judged likely to represent a technical artifact of the sequencing pipeline. In a later analysis, several top co-occurrence clusters were reported to appear linked to parvovirus B19, influenza, CMV and Epstein-Barr virus. Because counts were too low, seventeen rarely observed V segments, including chromosome 9 orphons, were left out of the earlier analysis of a few hundred of the donors. Roughly uniform sequencing depth across donors was assumed in presence/absence analyses, although this assumption may not hold. Only TCR beta chains were sequenced in this cohort, and the absence of alpha or paired-chain data limited detectable features. According to a later genetic analysis, donors in an Asian-associated ancestry cluster had fewer N-insertions in productive TCRs than the approximately 700-donor mean. Some IMGT-functional V segments, including TRBV6-2 and TRBV6-3, could not be told apart with the 87-base-pair reads, so those segments were excluded. Cytomegalovirus status was reported to be diagnosed by the classifier with high specificity and sensitivity in both the original and validation cohorts. Linkage disequilibrium might explain the correlated functional status among segregating V segments, but an unknown experimental factor could not be ruled out. HLA typing was unavailable for some donors at each locus, so association tests used only the typed subset. Across donors, most TCR sequences were observed very rarely, whereas some public TCRs were present in many individuals. A later analysis associated roughly 17,000 TCR beta sequences with specific HLA alleles at a false discovery rate of 0.05. A few of the identified cytomegalovirus-associated TCR beta chains were confirmed in vitro to be specific for cytomegalovirus antigens. In a later analysis, HLA-associated TCR beta chains were found to be more clonally expanded and to have lower generation probabilities than equally common non-associated chains. V-gene and J-gene trimming of TCR beta chains was associated with a missense DCLRE1C variant in a later genetic analysis, and the association was replicated in an independent cohort. A total of fewer than 200 TCR beta chains were listed by the study as associated with cytomegalovirus. According to a later analysis, TCR association rates differed among HLA loci, with DRB1 alleles showing the most associated TCRs and HLA-C alleles showing the fewest. According to a later analysis, most CMV-associated TCR beta chains appeared to be HLA-restricted, and the HLA associations seemed to be driven largely by CMV exposure. Assigning TCR associations to individual alleles was difficult when HLA alleles, especially DR and DQ, strongly co-occurred. According to the authors, the approach could potentially be generalized to other disease states and immunological phenotypes.

Libraries were constructed by the immunoSEQ multiplex PCR assay. A mixture of 60 forward primers for TCR Vbeta segments and 13 reverse primers for TCR Jbeta segments was used in the multiplex PCR. The CDR3 region of rearranged TCR beta genes was amplified from genomic DNA with a multiplex PCR assay. The amplified TCR beta libraries were sequenced on the Illumina HiSeq System as 87-base-pair reads. The authors' pipeline ran thus. A later analysis tallied tens of millions of unique TCR beta chains across the 660 or so repertoires, and 10 million to 11 million of those chains were shared by two or more donors. A nearest-neighbor algorithm error-corrected the raw reads and collapsed the reads into unique sequences, merging closely related sequences to remove PCR and sequencing errors. CDR3 sequences were aligned to IMGT reference sequences to assign V, D and J gene segments. For a sequence to be retained, a match of at least six nucleotides to both a V gene segment and a J gene segment was required. Rearrangements were classified as productive when the CDR3 lacked stop codons and remained in frame with V and J, and all other rearrangements were classified as non-productive. Following IMGT convention, CDR3 was defined as the stretch from the second conserved V-encoded cysteine to the conserved J-encoded phenylalanine. The earlier analysis of a few hundred of the donors excluded any sequence lacking an unambiguous match to a single V gene segment. An earlier analysis of almost 600 of the donors classified V segments as functional when productive rearrangements were above 56.7% and as segregating when the standard deviation between donors was above 5%. A statistical classification framework was developed to diagnose cytomegalovirus status using the catalog of TCR beta chain sequences. V and J gene assignment, in a later analysis, came from comparing TCR nucleotide sequences with IMGT/GENE-DB human TR gene sequences. Using the TCRdist pipeline, a later analysis assigned CDR3 sequences along with most-parsimonious VDJ recombination scenarios. A later analysis defined each TCR beta chain by its CDR3 amino acid sequence plus V-gene family, and excluded reads lacking a unique V-gene family. As a way to deal with suspected cross-contamination and a sequencing artifact, a later analysis dropped over 550 nucleotide sequences that were highly shared and had low generation probability. For each public chain, a later analysis derived a clonal expansion index from normalized ranks of inferred template counts within each repertoire. In a later analysis, generation probabilities were computed with a VDJ recombination model fitted to out-of-frame rearrangements, and the resulting probabilities were checked against IGoR. Hypergeometric tests were used in a later analysis to score TCR-TCR, TCR-HLA and TCR-CMV co-occurrence, with a repertoire-size bias correction applied to the TCR pairs. False discovery rates were estimated in a later analysis by permuting HLA or CMV assignments 20 times. In a later analysis, co-occurring TCRs were grouped using DBSCAN, and TCRdist sequence similarity was added for clustering within HLA-allele-positive subsets. Co-occurrence clustering excluded repertoires with fewer than 30,000 or more than 120,000 public chains, plus five with anomalous nucleotide sharing. What TCRdb holds here is the immuneACCESS table cut down to in-frame rearrangements. Part of the clones is not present; checked against another copy, under half of the missing clones reflect an unresolved V gene, and the others are unexplained. From that table come the V and J calls and clone size; the DNA was used to work out D and trimming. Counted in this sample were 95,000 to 150,000 clones; about 74% of them appeared once. 4% to 5% of the sample comes from the top ten.

CDR1 and CDR2 are read off the germline V gene as MRHNA and SNTAGT. At the junction V is shortened by 0 bases and J by 2 bases; bases outside the gene matches: 6. The CDR3 measures 16 amino acids from cysteine to phenylalanine. Only the CDR3 portion is preserved as DNA: 48 bases, with reading frame beginning at the first base. As concerns this clone: The antigen it binds to is not known. Base quality data are lacking; no much larger clone is found one base away.

In total, roughly 670 healthy bone marrow donors made up the cohort. At the time of sampling, every cohort member was nominally healthy, though immune exposures that went unrecorded were likely present. The donor was CMV seropositive and belonged to the group of 250 to 300 seropositive cohort members. A peripheral blood sample was collected from each donor, and TCR beta sequencing was performed on peripheral blood mononuclear cells. Genomic DNA was extracted from the blood cell samples with the Qiagen DNeasy Blood Extraction Kit. The TCR was taken from a woman aged 50 to 65 in good health and CMV-seropositive. Material for sequencing was PBMCs. The chain joins TRBV6-4 to TRBJ1-2; 7 bases in the middle match TRBD1. At the DNA level, the sequence is TGTGCCAGCAGTGACTCCGGGACAGACGGCAACTATGGCTACACCTTC. It is translated as CASSDSGTDGNYGYTF.